A selection of T cell receptor beta chains follows, all from one sample in a study of human T cells and chemical hapten exposure. From the RACE reads, TCRdb called clonotypes with MiXCR, one entry per CDR3 protein. The sample holds roughly 250,000 distinct CDR3 sequences, approximately 8.6% seen once. The specimen was whole blood, collected in connection with sensitization to the hapten diphenylcyclopropenone (DPC). These receptors all come from a woman aged 40 to 50 with alopecia areata. Some clones in this sample may be carry-over from other donors' samples. Both conserved end residues are part of each CDR3. Fields, in order: V gene, J gene, clone size, D gene, CDR3 DNA, CDR3 protein. A D gene is named only where the DNA matches it firmly. Some rows have no size entry. The others give once, few or many, or a class for an expanded clone.

v_gene: TRBV11-2
j_gene: TRBJ2-1
abundance: NA
d_gene: NA
CDR3nt: TGTGCCAGCAGCTCAATAGGGGGGACCTTTATCAATGAGCAGTTCTTC
CDR3aa: CASSSIGGTFINEQFF

v_gene: TRBV9
j_gene: TRBJ2-7
abundance: many
d_gene: TRBD1
CDR3nt: TGTGCCAGCAGCCGGTCACAGGGGTACTACGAGCAGTACTTC
CDR3aa: CASSRSQGYYEQYF

v_gene: TRBV7-9
j_gene: TRBJ2-7
abundance: NA
d_gene: TRBD1
CDR3nt: TGTGCCAGCAGCCGTGGGACAGGGGGCTTCCGCGAGCAGTACTTC
CDR3aa: CASSRGTGGFREQYF

v_gene: TRBV29-1
j_gene: TRBJ2-1
abundance: NA
d_gene: NA
CDR3nt: TGCGCAGCCGGGATCAGCTACAATGAGCAGTTCTTC
CDR3aa: CAAGISYNEQFF

v_gene: TRBV27
j_gene: TRBJ2-7
abundance: many
d_gene: TRBD2
CDR3nt: TGTGCCAGCAGTTTATCCAGCGGGAGCTACGAGCAGTACTTC
CDR3aa: CASSLSSGSYEQYF

v_gene: TRBV15
j_gene: TRBJ2-1
abundance: few
d_gene: TRBD2
CDR3nt: TGTGCCACCAGCAGAGATCATGCCCTAGCGGGTGATGAGCAGTTCTTC
CDR3aa: CATSRDHALAGDEQFF

v_gene: TRBV6-2/TRBV6-3
j_gene: TRBJ2-7
abundance: few
d_gene: TRBD2
CDR3nt: TGTGCCAGCAGTTACCTTAGCGGGCTCTCCTACGAGCAGTACTTC
CDR3aa: CASSYLSGLSYEQYF

v_gene: TRBV11-2
j_gene: TRBJ2-7
abundance: few
d_gene: TRBD1
CDR3nt: TGTGCCAGCAGCTTAGTAGGACAGGCAGCGGAGGAGCAGTACTTC
CDR3aa: CASSLVGQAAEEQYF

v_gene: TRBV7-9
j_gene: TRBJ2-1
abundance: many
d_gene: NA
CDR3nt: TGTGCCAGCAATGAGCAGTTCTTC
CDR3aa: CASNEQFF

v_gene: TRBV7-9
j_gene: TRBJ1-1
abundance: few
d_gene: TRBD1
CDR3nt: TGTGCCAGCAGCCCCCATATGACAGGGGGCACTGAAGCTTTCTTT
CDR3aa: CASSPHMTGGTEAFF

v_gene: TRBV18
j_gene: TRBJ2-7
abundance: NA
d_gene: NA
CDR3nt: TGTGCCAGCTCACCACTGATTCGGGCAGGTTCCTACGAGCAGTACTTC
CDR3aa: CASSPLIRAGSYEQYF

v_gene: TRBV12-3/TRBV12-4
j_gene: TRBJ2-1
abundance: few
d_gene: TRBD2
CDR3nt: TGTGCCAGCAGTTTAATAACTAGCGGGTACAATGAGCAGTTCTTC
CDR3aa: CASSLITSGYNEQFF

v_gene: TRBV7-7
j_gene: TRBJ2-5
abundance: few
d_gene: NA
CDR3nt: TGTGCTAGCAGCCAGGCGACTAATCAAGAGACCCAGTACTTC
CDR3aa: CASSQATNQETQYF

v_gene: TRBV12-3/TRBV12-4
j_gene: TRBJ1-5
abundance: few
d_gene: NA
CDR3nt: TGTGCCAGCAGTTTTGCGTCGAGCAATCAGCCCCAGCATTTT
CDR3aa: CASSFASSNQPQHF

v_gene: TRBV6-2/TRBV6-3
j_gene: TRBJ2-1
abundance: few
d_gene: TRBD2
CDR3nt: TGTGCCAGCAGCTCACCTAGCGGGAGTCGGAATGAGCAGTTCTTC
CDR3aa: CASSSPSGSRNEQFF